The clone carrying this T cell receptor beta chain has only a few counts. Antigen unknown. Measured with immunoSEQ multiplex PCR; TCRdb has only the in-frame clones, and not every one. The table has hundreds of thousands of clones, around 97% seen once. The data derive from a study of shared clonotypes between healthy human individuals. Germline V gene data show CDR1 as KGHSH and CDR2 as LQKENI. The CDR3 is 15 amino acids. V was shortened by 3 bases and J by 4 bases, with 15 bases between the two germline ends. Findings of the study overall: Some naive CD4 clonotypes, about 5.5%, turned up in common across a few donors.

Sequencing input: naive CD4+ T cells sorted from blood. As to subset: CD45RA+ positively selected. The source is a woman in her twenties or thirties in good health. This chain links TRBV18 with TRBJ1-2, with D possibly matching TRBD1 (5 bases). The CDR3 DNA reads TGTGCCAGCTCACCGGGGCCCCCCAGCCTCTATGGCTACACCTTC. This sequence encodes CASSPGPPSLYGYTF.